The entry below gives a single TCR beta chain sequence along with its context. This clonotype appeared a few times. Its antigen target is currently unknown. One base away there is no much larger clone; base qualities are not given. This sample is part of a study of patients and donors after allogeneic stem cell transplantation (dated by TCRdb to the early 2020s). V and J lose 0 bases and 2 bases, and a span of 9 bases separates them. CDR3 length: 15 amino acids, cysteine to phenylalanine. Only CDR3 DNA is held: 45 bases, read in frame from base 1. As encoded in the germline V gene, CDR1 is SGHDN while CDR2 is FVKESK. Library generation was performed with RT-PCR. TCRdb shows the sequencer as NextSeq 550. TCRdb reran the public reads through fastp at Q25 and MiXCR, keeping productive beta chains. CDR3 protein duplicates are merged, each entry listing the most common genes and DNA. This sample holds hundreds of thousands of distinct CDR3 sequences; roughly 17% were observed only once. The top ten clonotypes cover 6% to 8% of the sample.

This sequence uses TRBV14 and TRBJ2-3; the D match is possibly TRBD1 or TRBD2, with 5 bases aligned in each. Sequencing was carried out using blood, either unsorted or a sorted T cell fraction (not recorded which). The sequence was obtained from a human donor who was either an allogeneic HSCT recipient or a stem cell or donor lymphocyte infusion donor (not recorded which). It is not recorded whose cells these are; they may come from a transplant donor. The CDR3 here reads CASSQERGVTDTQYF. The nucleotide sequence is TGTGCCAGCAGCCAAGAGAGGGGAGTCACAGATACGCAGTATTTT. Reference TRBV14 and TRBJ2-3 genes cover what lies past the CDR3, so the full variable domain is EAGVTQFPSHSVIEKGQTVTLRCDPISGHDNLYWYRRVMGKEIKFLLHFVKESKQDESGMPNNRFLAERTGGTYSTLKVQPAELEDSGVYFCASSQERGVTDTQYFGPGTRLTVL.